The 14 T cell receptor beta chains below all came from one sample that was sequenced in a study of shared clonotypes between healthy human individuals. Here immunoSEQ multiplex PCR was the method, and the copy in TCRdb shows in-frame clones only, minus some. This sample has 300,000 to 400,000 clones; under 80% occur once, and the top ten carry about 9.4%. What was sequenced was memory CD4+ T cells sorted from blood. Subset indicated: CD45RA-negative fraction. The receptors come from a man aged 25 to 40 in good health.

This sequence joins TRBV5-1 and TRBJ2-5, with 13 nucleotides matching TRBD2. The length of the CDR3 is 15 residues. V lost 5 bases to trimming and J lost 5 bases; unmatched junction nucleotides: 6. Germline V gene data show CDR1 as SGHRS and CDR2 as YFSETQ. The CDR3 loop is CASSFGLAGVETQYF. DNA for the CDR3: TGCGCCAGCAGTTTCGGACTAGCGGGAGTTGAGACCCAGTACTTC.

This clone was counted a few times. The rearrangement links TRBV4-1 to TRBJ1-2; maybe TRBD1 (5 bases). The CDR3 is 17 amino acids. Per germline, CDR1 MGHRA and CDR2 YSYEKL. The ends were cut back, 1 base at V and 1 base at J, with 16 bases in the middle. The CDR3 DNA sequence: TGCGCCAGCAGCCAAGGAGTACCGCAGGGCCTTAACTATGGCTACACCTTC. Its translation is CASSQGVPQGLNYGYTF.

The chain is built from TRBV5-8 and TRBJ1-1, with D tentatively TRBD1 (6 bases). Looked up from germline, CDR1 is SGHTS and CDR2 is YDEGEE. The CDR3 length is 15 residues. Deletions cut 3 bases from V and 6 bases from J, with 18 bases between. The CDR3 is CASSSKQGIWAEAFF. CDR3 DNA: TGTGCCAGCAGCTCAAAACAGGGTATCTGGGCTGAAGCTTTCTTT.

The chain is built from TRBV11-2 and TRBJ2-2; TRBD2 aligns across 11 bases. The CDR3 contains 16 residues. J gave up 5 bases and V 5 bases, and 7 bases lay outside the gene matches. Germline V CDR1 and CDR2: SGHAT, FQNNGV. This CDR3 is CASSPISSGRTGELFF. The CDR3 bases are TGTGCCAGCAGCCCGATTTCTAGCGGGAGGACCGGGGAGCTGTTTTTT.

This clone was detected a few times. Other DNA sequences within the sample encode an identical CDR3. The gene calls are TRBV5-1 and TRBJ2-1; D remains ambiguous. The CDR3 length is 14 residues. Germline assignment: CDR1 SGHRS and CDR2 YFSETQ. V gave up 0 bases and J gave up 3 bases, with 7 bases separating them. The CDR3 sequence: CASSLVPNYNEQFF. Written as DNA, the CDR3 is TGCGCCAGCAGCTTGGTACCCAACTACAATGAGCAGTTCTTC.

The gene calls are TRBV18 and TRBJ2-1; 15 nucleotides match TRBD2. The CDR3 has 19 residues. Germline V gives CDR1 KGHSH, CDR2 LQKENI. The V segment lost 5 bases and the J segment 2 bases; nucleotides outside the gene matches: 10. The CDR3: CASSNGLAGGIVAYNEQFF. Here the CDR3 DNA reads TGTGCCAGCTCAAACGGACTAGCGGGAGGGATCGTCGCCTACAATGAGCAGTTCTTC.

This chain uses TRBV7-2 with TRBJ2-2; possible D gene TRBD2, 5 bases. Germline values: CDR1 SGHTA, CDR2 FQGNSA. The length of the CDR3 is 15 residues. V lost 1 base, J lost 4 bases, and 10 bases lay in between. CDR3 loop: CASSLGPRGTGELFF. CDR3 nucleotides: TGTGCCAGCAGCTTAGGCCCCCGGGGCACCGGGGAGCTGTTTTTT.

The genes are TRBV18 and TRBJ1-2; D call uncertain. The germline V gene has CDR1 KGHSH and CDR2 LQKENI. V was pared by 6 bases and J by 3 bases, with 14 bases between. The CDR3 has 14 amino acids. CDR3 DNA sequence: TGTGCCAGCTCTCCCGGGCCCCAGTACTATGGCTACACCTTC. Amino acid sequence: CASSPGPQYYGYTF.

This clone was seen only once. The J gene is TRBJ2-5, the V gene TRBV5-6; D not resolved. The germline V and J ends were trimmed by 4 bases and 5 bases, with 9 bases remaining between them. The germline CDR1 and CDR2 sequences are SGHDT and YYEEEE. The CDR3 has 12 residues. The CDR3 loop reads CASSSPRETQYF. The DNA of the CDR3 is TGTGCCAGCAGCAGTCCTAGGGAGACCCAGTACTTC. Combining the CDR3 with reference TRBV5-6 and TRBJ2-5 gives the whole variable domain DAGVTQSPTHLIKTRGQQVTLRCSPKSGHDTVSWYQQALGQGPQFIFQYYEEEERQRGNFPDRFSGHQFPNYSSELNVNALLLGDSALYLCASSSPRETQYFGPGTRLLVL.

V usage is TRBV7-2 and J usage is TRBJ2-1; 11 bases align to TRBD2. CDR1 is SGHTA, CDR2 FQGNSA, per germline. The CDR3 contains 18 residues. The J segment lost 9 bases and the V segment lost 3 bases, leaving 16 bases of the junction unmatched. The CDR3 region has the DNA TGTGCCAGCAGCTTCCCGCCCGGACTAGCGGGTGCTCGTAGTGAGCAGTTCTTC. Amino acids: CASSFPPGLAGARSEQFF.

This clone appeared a single time. The rearrangement uses TRBV18 and TRBJ2-7, with D uncertain. The CDR3 totals 11 residues. Germline CDR1 is KGHSH and CDR2 is LQKENI. The ends were cut back, 4 bases at V and 5 bases at J, with 6 bases in the middle. The CDR3 region is CASSQVDEQYF. The CDR3 bases are TGTGCCAGCTCACAGGTCGACGAGCAGTACTTC.

This sequence joins TRBV5-4 and TRBJ2-7; unclear D gene. Germline assignment: CDR1 SGHNT and CDR2 YYREEE (reference sequence). V was clipped by 7 bases and J by 1 base, with 15 bases between them. The CDR3 totals 14 residues. CDR3 protein: CASSLELQSYEQYF. The CDR3, as DNA: TGTGCCAGCTCCCTTGAGTTACAGTCCTACGAGCAGTACTTC.

This clone was counted a single time. The V call is TRBV10-3, the J call TRBJ2-7; TRBD2 matches at 9 bases. The CDR3 spans 12 residues. V was pared by 10 bases and J by 4 bases, with 5 bases of the junction left unmatched. The V gene's germline CDR1 is ENHRY and CDR2 SYGVKD. The CDR3 loop is CASSGSGYEQYF. CDR3 coding DNA: TGTGCCAGTAGCGGGAGTGGGTACGAGCAGTACTTC.

Comment on this clone: The sample holds other DNA sequences that translate to the same CDR3. J is TRBJ2-7 and V is TRBV7-2, with 7 bases that match TRBD2. The trim removed 1 base at V and 2 bases at J, leaving 2 bases unmatched. Germline CDR1 and CDR2: SGHTA and FQGNSA. CDR3 length: 14 residues. CDR3 residues: CASSLGAGPYEQYF. The CDR3 DNA reads TGTGCCAGCAGCTTAGGAGCGGGACCCTACGAGCAGTACTTC.